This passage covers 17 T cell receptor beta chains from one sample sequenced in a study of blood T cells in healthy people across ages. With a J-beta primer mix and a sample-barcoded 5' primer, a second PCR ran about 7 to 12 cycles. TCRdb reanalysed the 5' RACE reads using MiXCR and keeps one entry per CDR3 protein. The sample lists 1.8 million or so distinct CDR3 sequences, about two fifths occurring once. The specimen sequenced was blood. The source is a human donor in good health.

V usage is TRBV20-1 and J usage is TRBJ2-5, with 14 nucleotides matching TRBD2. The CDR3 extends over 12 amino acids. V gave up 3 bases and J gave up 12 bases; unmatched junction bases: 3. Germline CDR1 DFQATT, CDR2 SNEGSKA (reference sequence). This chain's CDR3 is CSARGLAGVEYF. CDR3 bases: TGCAGTGCTAGGGGACTAGCGGGGGTGGAGTACTTC.

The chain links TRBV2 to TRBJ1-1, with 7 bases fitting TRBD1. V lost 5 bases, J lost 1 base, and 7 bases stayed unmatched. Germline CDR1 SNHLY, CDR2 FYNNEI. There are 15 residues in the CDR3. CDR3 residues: CASSNYRGANTEAFF. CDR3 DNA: TGTGCCAGCAGTAACTACAGGGGCGCGAACACTGAAGCTTTCTTT.

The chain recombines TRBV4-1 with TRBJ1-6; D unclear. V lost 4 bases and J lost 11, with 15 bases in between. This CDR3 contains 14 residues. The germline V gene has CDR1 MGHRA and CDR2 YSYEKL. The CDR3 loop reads CASSRPESGAPLHF. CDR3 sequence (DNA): TGCGCCAGCAGCCGCCCGGAGTCTGGGGCACCCCTCCACTTT.

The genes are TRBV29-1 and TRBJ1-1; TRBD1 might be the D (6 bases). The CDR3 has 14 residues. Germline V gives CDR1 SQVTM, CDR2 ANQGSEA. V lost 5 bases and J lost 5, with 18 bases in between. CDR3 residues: CSVRPEGEVTEAFF. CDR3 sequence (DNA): TGCAGCGTTAGGCCTGAGGGGGAGGTAACTGAAGCTTTCTTT.

CDR3 sequence (DNA): TGCAGTGCTACCCCCCTACAGGGGAATCAAGAGACCCAGTACTTC. Protein product: CSATPLQGNQETQYF. V usage is TRBV20-1 and J usage is TRBJ2-5; 7 nucleotides agree with TRBD1. In germline, CDR1 is DFQATT, CDR2 SNEGSKA (reference sequence). The length of the CDR3 is 15 residues. The trim removed 4 bases at V and 2 bases at J, leaving 10 bases unmatched.

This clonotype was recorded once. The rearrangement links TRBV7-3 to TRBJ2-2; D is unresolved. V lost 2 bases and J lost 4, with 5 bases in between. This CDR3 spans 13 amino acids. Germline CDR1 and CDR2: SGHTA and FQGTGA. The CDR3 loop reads CASSLHTTGELFF. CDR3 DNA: TGTGCCAGCAGCTTACACACCACCGGGGAGCTGTTTTTT. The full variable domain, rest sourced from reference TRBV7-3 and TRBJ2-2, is GAGVSQTPSNKVTEKGKYVELRCDPISGHTALYWYRQSLGQGPEFLIYFQGTGAADDSGLPNDRFFAVRPEGSVSTLKIQRTERGDSAVYLCASSLHTTGELFFGEGSRLTVL.

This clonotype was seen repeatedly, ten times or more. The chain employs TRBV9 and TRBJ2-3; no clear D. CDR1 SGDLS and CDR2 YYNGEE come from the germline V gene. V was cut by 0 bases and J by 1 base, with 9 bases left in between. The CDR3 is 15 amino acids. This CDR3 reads CASSVGSWGTDTQYF. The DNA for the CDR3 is TGTGCCAGCAGCGTAGGTTCCTGGGGCACAGATACGCAGTATTTT. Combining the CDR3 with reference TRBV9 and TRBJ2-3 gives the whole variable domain DSGVTQTPKHLITATGQRVTLRCSPRSGDLSVYWYQQSLDQGLQFLIQYYNGEERAKGNILERFSAQQFPDLHSELNLSSLELGDSALYFCASSVGSWGTDTQYFGPGTRLTVL.

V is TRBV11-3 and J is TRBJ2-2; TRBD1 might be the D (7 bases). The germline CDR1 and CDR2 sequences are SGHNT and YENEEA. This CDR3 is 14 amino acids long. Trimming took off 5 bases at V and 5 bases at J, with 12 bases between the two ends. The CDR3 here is CASSRPGGTGELFF. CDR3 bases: TGTGCCAGCAGCCGCCCAGGGGGGACCGGGGAGCTGTTTTTT.

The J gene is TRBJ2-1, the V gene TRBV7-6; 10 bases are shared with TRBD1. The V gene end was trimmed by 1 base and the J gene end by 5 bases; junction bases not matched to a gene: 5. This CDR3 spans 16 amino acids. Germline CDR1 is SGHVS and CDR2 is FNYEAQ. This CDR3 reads CASSLVATGGHNEQFF. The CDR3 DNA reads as TGTGCCAGCAGCTTAGTCGCGACAGGGGGCCACAATGAGCAGTTCTTC.

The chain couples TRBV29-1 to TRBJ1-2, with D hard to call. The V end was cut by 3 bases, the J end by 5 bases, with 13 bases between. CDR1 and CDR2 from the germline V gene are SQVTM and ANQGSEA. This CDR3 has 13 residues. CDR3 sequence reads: CSVDTDRPYGYTF. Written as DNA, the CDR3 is TGCAGCGTTGACACGGACCGTCCTTATGGCTACACCTTC.

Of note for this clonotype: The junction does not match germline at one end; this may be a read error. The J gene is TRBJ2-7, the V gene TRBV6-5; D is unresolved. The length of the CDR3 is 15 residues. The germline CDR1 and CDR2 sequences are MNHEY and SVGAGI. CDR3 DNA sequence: TGTGCCAGCAGTTACGCCGGGCCCCCATCCTACGAGCGGTACTTC. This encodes CASSYAGPPSYERYF.

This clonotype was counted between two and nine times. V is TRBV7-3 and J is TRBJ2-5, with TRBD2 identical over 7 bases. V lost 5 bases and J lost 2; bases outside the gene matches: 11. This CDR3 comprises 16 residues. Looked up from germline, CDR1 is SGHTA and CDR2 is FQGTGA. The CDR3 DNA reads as TGTGCCAGCAGCCCAAGGGGAGGGGACCTTCAAGAGACCCAGTACTTC. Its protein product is CASSPRGGDLQETQYF.

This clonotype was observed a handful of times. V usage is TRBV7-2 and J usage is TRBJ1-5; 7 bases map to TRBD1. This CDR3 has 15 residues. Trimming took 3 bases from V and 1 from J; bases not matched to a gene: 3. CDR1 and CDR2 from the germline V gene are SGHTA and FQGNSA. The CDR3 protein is CASSFTGVSNQPQHF. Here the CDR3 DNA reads TGTGCCAGCAGCTTCACAGGGGTCAGCAATCAGCCCCAGCATTTT.

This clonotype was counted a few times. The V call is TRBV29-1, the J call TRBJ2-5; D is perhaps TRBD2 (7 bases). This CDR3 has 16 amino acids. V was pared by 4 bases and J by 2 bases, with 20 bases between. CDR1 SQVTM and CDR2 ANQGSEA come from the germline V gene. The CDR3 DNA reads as TGCAGCGTTGGGGAGGGGGGGATCATATCACAAGAGACCCAGTACTTC. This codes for CSVGEGGIISQETQYF.

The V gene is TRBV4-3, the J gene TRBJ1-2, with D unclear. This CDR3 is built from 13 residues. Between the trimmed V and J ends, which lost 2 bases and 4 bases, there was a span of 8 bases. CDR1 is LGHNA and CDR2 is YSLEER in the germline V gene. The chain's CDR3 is CASSQFISYGYTF. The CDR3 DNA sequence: TGCGCCAGCAGCCAATTCATTAGCTATGGCTACACCTTC.

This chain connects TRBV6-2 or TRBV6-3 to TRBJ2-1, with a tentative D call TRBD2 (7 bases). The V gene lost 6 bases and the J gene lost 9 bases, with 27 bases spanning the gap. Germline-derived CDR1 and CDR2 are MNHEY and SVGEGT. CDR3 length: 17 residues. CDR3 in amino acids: CASSLFQVGGLFVEQFF. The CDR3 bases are TGTGCCAGCAGCCTTTTCCAGGTCGGGGGGCTCTTTGTTGAGCAGTTCTTC.

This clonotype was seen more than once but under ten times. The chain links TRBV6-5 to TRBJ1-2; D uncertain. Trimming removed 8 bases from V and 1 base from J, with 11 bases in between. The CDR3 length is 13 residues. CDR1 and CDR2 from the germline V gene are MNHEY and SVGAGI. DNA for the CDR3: TGTGCCAGCCGAGACGAGAATAACTATGGCTACACCTTC. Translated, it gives CASRDENNYGYTF.